The source of this T cell receptor beta chain is a study of T cells in Graves' hyperthyroidism and ophthalmopathy. CDR1 is MNHNS and CDR2 is SASEGT in the germline V gene. Trimming removed 4 bases from V and 5 bases from J; junction bases left unmatched: 3. CDR3 size: 15 residues. Amplification targeted TCR beta CDR3 regions from RNA transcripts. HTBI primers drove first-round RT-PCR of the TCR CDR3. TCRdb re-called the multiplex PCR reads through MiXCR, storing one row per CDR3 protein. The sample contains 750,000 to 900,000 distinct CDR3 sequences, approximately 40% of which appear only once. The origin of this receptor is a man aged 18 to 29 with Graves' hyperthyroidism. Sequenced: blood. The chain employs TRBV6-1 and TRBJ1-5; 12 bases align to TRBD1. In DNA, the CDR3 is TGTGCCAGCAGTGGGGACAGGGGGCGATATCAGCCCCAGCATTTT. It codes for CASSGDRGRYQPQHF.